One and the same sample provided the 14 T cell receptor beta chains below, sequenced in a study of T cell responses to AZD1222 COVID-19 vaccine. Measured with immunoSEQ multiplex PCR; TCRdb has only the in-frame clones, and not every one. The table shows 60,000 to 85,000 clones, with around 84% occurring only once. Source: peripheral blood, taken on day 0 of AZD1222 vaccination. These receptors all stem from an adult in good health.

The CDR3 DNA reads TGTGCCAGCTCACCACCGCGAGGAAGCGGGAAGGAAGATACGCAGTATTTT. Its translation: CASSPPRGSGKEDTQYF. The V and J genes are TRBV18 and TRBJ2-3, with 7 bases that match TRBD2. The J segment lost 5 bases and the V segment lost 0 bases, leaving 11 bases of the junction unmatched. CDR1 is KGHSH, CDR2 LQKENI, per germline. This CDR3 has 17 amino acids.

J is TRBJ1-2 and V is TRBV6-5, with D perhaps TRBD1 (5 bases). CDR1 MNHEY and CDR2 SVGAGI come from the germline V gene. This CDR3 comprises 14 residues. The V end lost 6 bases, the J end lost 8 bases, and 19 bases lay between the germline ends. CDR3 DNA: TGTGCCAGCAGCCTTGAGGGGAAAAGGGAGGGCTACACCTTC. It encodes CASSLEGKREGYTF.

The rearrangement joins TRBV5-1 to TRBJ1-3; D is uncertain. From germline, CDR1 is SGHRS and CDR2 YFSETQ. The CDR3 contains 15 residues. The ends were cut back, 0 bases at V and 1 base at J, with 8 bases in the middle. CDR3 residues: CASSLVGGSGNTIYF. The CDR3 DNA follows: TGCGCCAGCAGCTTGGTAGGCGGATCTGGAAACACCATATATTTT.

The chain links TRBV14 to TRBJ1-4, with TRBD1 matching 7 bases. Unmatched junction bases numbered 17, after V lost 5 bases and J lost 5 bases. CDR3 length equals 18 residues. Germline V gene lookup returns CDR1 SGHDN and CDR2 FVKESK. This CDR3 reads CASSSSRQGVMRNEKLFF. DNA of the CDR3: TGTGCCAGCAGCTCATCCCGGCAGGGGGTAATGAGAAATGAAAAACTGTTTTTT.

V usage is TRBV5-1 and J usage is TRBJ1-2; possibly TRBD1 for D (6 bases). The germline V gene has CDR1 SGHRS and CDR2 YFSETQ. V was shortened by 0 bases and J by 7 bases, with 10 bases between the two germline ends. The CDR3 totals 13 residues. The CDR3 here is CASSLESGAGYTF. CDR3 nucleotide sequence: TGCGCCAGCAGCTTGGAATCAGGGGCTGGCTACACCTTC.

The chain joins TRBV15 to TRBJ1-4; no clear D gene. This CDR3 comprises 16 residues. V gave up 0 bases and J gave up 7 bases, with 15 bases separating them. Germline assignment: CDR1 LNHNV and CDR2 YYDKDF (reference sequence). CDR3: CATSREVAARGEKLFF. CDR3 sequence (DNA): TGTGCCACCAGCAGAGAGGTTGCAGCCCGGGGTGAAAAACTGTTTTTT.

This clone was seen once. The CDR3 DNA sequence: TGCAGCGTTTGTAGTTTAGCGGGAGGGGGTGAGCAGTTCTTC. Protein: CSVCSLAGGGEQFF. The V gene is TRBV29-1, the J gene TRBJ2-1; 11 nucleotides align to TRBD2. The CDR3 spans 14 residues. Germline loops: CDR1 SQVTM, CDR2 ANQGSEA. The V segment lost 5 bases and the J segment 9 bases; nucleotides outside the gene matches: 9.

CDR3: CASSPLAGGNTGELFF. CDR3 nucleotide sequence: TGTGCCAGCAGCCCCCTAGCGGGAGGGAACACCGGGGAGCTGTTTTTT. The chain couples TRBV7-6 to TRBJ2-2; 11 nucleotides agree with TRBD2. The CDR3 has 16 residues. The V gene's germline CDR1 is SGHVS and CDR2 FNYEAQ. Trimming cost V 5 bases and J 1 base; bases outside gene matches: 3.

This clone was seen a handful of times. CDR3 loop: CSASGSFNQPQHF. CDR3 sequence (DNA): TGCAGTGCTAGTGGGTCTTTTAATCAGCCCCAGCATTTT. The chain recombines TRBV20-1 with TRBJ1-5, with D uncertain. The CDR3 covers 13 residues. From germline, CDR1 is DFQATT and CDR2 SNEGSKA (reference sequence). V lost 3 bases, J lost 4 bases, and 10 bases lay in between.

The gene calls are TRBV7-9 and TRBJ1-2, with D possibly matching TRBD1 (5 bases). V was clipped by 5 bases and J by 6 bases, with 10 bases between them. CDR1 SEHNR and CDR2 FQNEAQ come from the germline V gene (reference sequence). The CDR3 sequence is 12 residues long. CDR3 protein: CASSPGGDGYTF. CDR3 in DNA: TGTGCCAGCAGCCCGGGGGGAGATGGCTACACCTTC.

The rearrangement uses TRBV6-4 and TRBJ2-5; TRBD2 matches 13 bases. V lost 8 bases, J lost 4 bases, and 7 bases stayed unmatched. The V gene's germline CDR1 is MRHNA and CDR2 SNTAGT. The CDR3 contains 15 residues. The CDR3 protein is CASVGTSGAGETQYF. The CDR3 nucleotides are TGTGCCAGCGTCGGGACTAGCGGGGCGGGAGAGACCCAGTACTTC.

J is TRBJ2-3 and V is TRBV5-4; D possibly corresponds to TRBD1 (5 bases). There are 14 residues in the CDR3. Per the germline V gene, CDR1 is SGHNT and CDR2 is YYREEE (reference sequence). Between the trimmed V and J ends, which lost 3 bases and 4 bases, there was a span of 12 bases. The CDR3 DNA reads TGTGCCAGCAGCTCAGATATAGGGGCAGATACGCAGTATTTT. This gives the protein CASSSDIGADTQYF.

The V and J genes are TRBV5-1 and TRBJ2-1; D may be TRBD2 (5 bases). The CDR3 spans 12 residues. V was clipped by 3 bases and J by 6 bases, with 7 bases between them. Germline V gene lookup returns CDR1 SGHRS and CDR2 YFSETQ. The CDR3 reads CASSSDFNEQFF. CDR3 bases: TGCGCCAGCAGCTCGGACTTCAATGAGCAGTTCTTC.

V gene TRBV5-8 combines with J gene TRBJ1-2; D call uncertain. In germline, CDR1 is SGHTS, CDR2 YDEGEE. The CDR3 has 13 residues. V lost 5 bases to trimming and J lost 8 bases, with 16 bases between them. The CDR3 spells CASRELLALGYTF. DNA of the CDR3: TGTGCCAGCAGGGAGTTACTGGCACTCGGCTACACCTTC.